This TCR beta chain came from a study of response to subunit inactivated influenza vaccine. Findings and caveats of the study: Seasonal influenza vaccination, on each occasion, was suggested by the authors to recruit few new T cells.

MiXCR, run by TCRdb on the RT-PCR reads, gives a single entry per CDR3 protein. Of about 650,000 distinct CDR3 sequences listed, 15% to 17% are singletons. There are many counts of this clonotype. The antigen is not known. At one boundary the junction diverges from the germline segment, which might be a read error. CDR3 length: 13 residues. This specimen consisted of PBMCs from blood, obtained 11 to 12 days after vaccination. The rearrangement joins TRBV12-3 or TRBV12-4 to TRBJ2-3; TRBD2 is a possible D gene (6 bases). The receptor was derived from a man between 50 and 59 years old who received an inactivated influenza vaccine. The DNA of the CDR3 is TGTGCCAGCAGCTTAGCGGCCACAGATACGCAGTATTTT. Its protein product is CASSLAATDTQYF.